This is a list of T cell receptor beta chains from one sample in a study of blood T cell repertoires in COVID-19. The repertoire was sequenced with immunoSEQ multiplex PCR; TCRdb's copy has only in-frame clones and lacks some. Among under 200,000 clones listed, about 80% were seen once. Input material: peripheral blood. All receptors come from a man aged 65 to 79 with active or convalescent COVID-19. CDR3s include the opening cysteine and the closing phenylalanine or tryptophan. Rows give clone size only sometimes, using once, few, many, or a class for an expanded clone.

J: TRBJ2-1; V: TRBV12-3/TRBV12-4; length: 12; size: -; CDR3: CASTLRGVEQFF
J: TRBJ2-5; V: TRBV5-1; length: 15; size: -; CDR3: CASSLEGGGYETQYF
J: TRBJ1-6; V: TRBV7-2; length: 15; size: once; CDR3: CASSLTLGSGSPLHF
J: TRBJ1-2; V: TRBV28; length: 10; size: -; CDR3: CATFGYGYTF
J: TRBJ1-4; V: TRBV18; length: 17; size: -; CDR3: CASSPERGREGGEKLFF
J: TRBJ1-1; V: TRBV6-2/TRBV6-3; length: 13; size: once; CDR3: CASSYQRGTEAFF
J: TRBJ2-7; V: TRBV9; length: 13; size: -; CDR3: CASSEDISYEQYF
J: TRBJ2-3; V: TRBV4-2; length: 15; size: -; CDR3: CASSQGSTGSDTQYF
J: TRBJ1-2; V: TRBV7-9; length: 10; size: once; CDR3: CASRGLGYTF
J: TRBJ2-7; V: TRBV9; length: 13; size: once; CDR3: CASSEASGSQQYF
J: TRBJ1-2; V: TRBV30; length: 15; size: few; CDR3: CAWSLTPGQGNGYTF
J: TRBJ1-1; V: TRBV7-8; length: 13; size: few; CDR3: CASSTFQATEAFF
J: TRBJ1-1; V: TRBV7-2; length: 13; size: few; CDR3: CASSLAEWTEAFF
J: TRBJ2-5; V: TRBV18; length: 16; size: -; CDR3: CASSPPGQAYQETQYF
J: TRBJ2-1; V: TRBV3-1/TRBV3-2; length: 13; size: -; CDR3: CASSQLGRYEQFF
J: TRBJ1-1; V: TRBV2; length: 11; size: -; CDR3: CASIPAGEAFF
J: TRBJ2-7; V: TRBV6-5; length: 16; size: -; CDR3: CASSYRQASGSYEQYF
J: TRBJ1-5; V: TRBV27; length: 17; size: -; CDR3: CASSRRGGAYSNQPQHF
J: TRBJ1-4; V: TRBV6-1; length: 17; size: -; CDR3: CASSEARLDREFEKLFF
J: TRBJ1-6; V: TRBV3-1/TRBV3-2; length: 15; size: -; CDR3: CASSQGTGGISPLHF
J: TRBJ1-1; V: TRBV30; length: 13; size: -; CDR3: CAWSLGPNTEAFF
J: TRBJ2-7; V: TRBV5-1; length: 14; size: -; CDR3: CASSRQGTDYEQYF
J: TRBJ2-3; V: TRBV18; length: 15; size: -; CDR3: CASSPMDTSTDTQYF
J: TRBJ1-1; V: TRBV6-5; length: 12; size: -; CDR3: CASRDRGAEAFF
J: TRBJ1-1; V: TRBV6-6; length: 13; size: -; CDR3: CASRRQGDTEAFF
J: TRBJ1-1; V: TRBV5-5; length: 15; size: few; CDR3: CASKIGQGEFREAFF
J: TRBJ2-7; V: TRBV6-5; length: 13; size: -; CDR3: CACRRTGYDEQYF
J: TRBJ2-5; V: TRBV3-1/TRBV3-2; length: 17; size: -; CDR3: CASSQGTSGGVQETQYF
J: TRBJ1-5; V: TRBV19; length: 16; size: -; CDR3: CASSSGAFRSRQPQHF
J: TRBJ2-5; V: TRBV19; length: 14; size: -; CDR3: CASSTAGVRETQYF
J: TRBJ2-2; V: TRBV5-6; length: 14; size: -; CDR3: CASSFRGGTGELFF